The 27 T cell receptor beta chains given below trace back to one sample, sequenced in a study of technical replicates of blood from several donors (TCRdb year 2017). Library method: the immunoSEQ multiplex PCR assay. Not all clones reach the TCRdb copy of this immuneACCESS table, which keeps in-frame sequences only. Checked studies attribute under half of the gap to unresolved V genes and leave the rest unexplained. A total of some 96,000 clones appear in this sample, 90% to 96% of them only once. The ten largest clones represent about 0.21% of the sample. Sequences were obtained from T cells isolated from PBMCs. All receptors derive from a human donor in good health.

A single count supports this clone. The chain uses TRBV5-5 and TRBJ1-3; D is unclear. Germline CDR1 reads SGHKS; CDR2 reads YYEKEE (reference sequence). CDR3 length: 16 residues. The germline V and J ends were trimmed by 3 bases and 0 bases, with 13 bases remaining between them. The CDR3 DNA is TGTGCCAGCAGCTACCCGGGAGCCTACTCTGGAAACACCATATATTTT. Translating it yields CASSYPGAYSGNTIYF.

This rearrangement joins TRBV29-1 to TRBJ1-1; no clear D. Trimming cost V 4 bases and J 7 bases, with 19 bases left between them. CDR1 and CDR2 (germline): SQVTM, ANQGSEA. The CDR3 contains 14 residues. The DNA of the CDR3 is TGCAGCGTTGTGCTACAGTTTGTGCCCGATGAAGCTTTCTTT. Protein sequence: CSVVLQFVPDEAFF.

V gene TRBV19 combines with J gene TRBJ2-7, with D unclear. The CDR3 has 15 residues. V lost 5 bases and J lost 2, with 16 bases in between. Germline loops: CDR1 LNHDA, CDR2 SQIVND (reference sequence). Written as DNA, the CDR3 is TGTGCCAGTAGTTTTATCTTCGAGTCCACCTACGAGCAGTACTTC. This codes for CASSFIFESTYEQYF. The variable domain in full, with the rest retrieved from reference TRBV19 and TRBJ2-7, is DGGITQSPKYLFRKEGQNVTLSCEQNLNHDAMYWYRQDPGQGLRLIYYSQIVNDFQKGDIAEGYSVSREKKESFPLTVTSAQKNPTAFYLCASSFIFESTYEQYFGPGTRLTVT.

This clone occurred once. V is TRBV4-2 and J is TRBJ2-5, with 11 bases that match TRBD2. The CDR3 is 17 residues long. Trimming at V came to 0 bases and at J to 5 bases, leaving 8 bases not matched to a gene. The germline CDR1 and CDR2 sequences are LGHNA and YNFKEQ. DNA of the CDR3: TGTGCCAGCAGCCAAGATCTTACTAGCGGGAGAAGGGAGACCCAGTACTTC. It is translated as CASSQDLTSGRRETQYF.

The chain carries TRBV2 and TRBJ2-7; 9 positions match TRBD2. V dropped 5 bases and J dropped 7; count of bases not matched to a gene: 9. CDR1 and CDR2 (germline): SNHLY, FYNNEI. The CDR3 is 14 residues long. DNA of the CDR3: TGTGCCAGCAGTTTTAGCGGGGGTGAGGGAGAGCAGTACTTC. The encoded protein is CASSFSGGEGEQYF. Full variable domain (missing parts from reference TRBV2 and TRBJ2-7): EPEVTQTPSHQVTQMGQEVILRCVPISNHLYFYWYRQILGQKVEFLVSFYNNEISEKSEIFDDQFSVERPDGSNFTLKIRSTKLEDSAMYFCASSFSGGEGEQYFGPGTRLTVT.

This chain connects TRBV6-5 to TRBJ2-7; 8 nucleotides align to TRBD1. Trimming removed 6 bases from V and 3 bases from J; junction bases left unmatched: 7. CDR3 length: 14 residues. CDR1 is MNHEY, CDR2 SVGAGI, per germline. The CDR3 DNA reads TGTGCCAGCAGAGACCGGGACAGGTACTACGAGCAGTACTTC. Encoded protein: CASRDRDRYYEQYF.

V and J are TRBV5-1 and TRBJ2-1; D not resolved. CDR3 length equals 15 residues. Germline-derived CDR1 and CDR2 are SGHRS and YFSETQ. Trimming removed 4 bases at V and 8 bases at J, with 19 bases between. CDR3 sequence: CASSLELVRSDEQFF. CDR3 DNA sequence: TGCGCCAGCAGCCTGGAGTTAGTTAGGAGCGATGAGCAGTTCTTC.

The chain couples TRBV2 to TRBJ2-3, with 10 bases that match TRBD2. Trimming removed 8 bases from V and 0 bases from J; junction bases left unmatched: 14. The CDR3 is made up of 18 amino acids. Per the germline V gene, CDR1 is SNHLY and CDR2 is FYNNEI. CDR3 residues: CASRIGLAGATSTDTQYF. The CDR3 DNA reads TGTGCCAGCCGGATTGGGCTAGCGGGGGCCACTAGCACAGATACGCAGTATTTT.

Here the CDR3 reads CASSSSPGTGANVLTF. The DNA for the CDR3 is TGTGCCAGCAGCTCCTCCCCAGGGACTGGGGCCAACGTCCTGACTTTC. This chain connects TRBV27 to TRBJ2-6, with D maybe TRBD1 (5 bases). V dropped 6 bases and J dropped 2 bases, with 14 bases sitting between them. In germline, CDR1 is MNHEY, CDR2 SMNVEV (reference sequence). The CDR3 sequence is 16 residues long.

The chain couples TRBV30 to TRBJ1-2; no clear D. Germline assignment: CDR1 GTSNPN and CDR2 SVGIG (reference sequence). V was trimmed by 5 bases and J by 0 bases, leaving 10 bases between them. The CDR3 has 13 amino acids. The CDR3 region has the DNA TGTGCCTGGTCCCCCGGGACTAACTATGGCTACACCTTC. Translated: CAWSPGTNYGYTF.

The rearrangement links TRBV29-1 to TRBJ2-1; the match to TRBD2 covers 10 bases. CDR1 SQVTM and CDR2 ANQGSEA come from the germline V gene. This CDR3 region has 16 residues. The junction had 14 bases not matched to a gene; V was cut back by 6 bases and J by 6 bases. CDR3 coding DNA: TGCAGCGTCGGGGTTCTAGCGGGAGCGGAGAGCAATGAGCAGTTCTTC. Its protein is CSVGVLAGAESNEQFF.

The chain recombines TRBV28 with TRBJ1-1; tentatively, D is TRBD1 (6 bases). This CDR3 is built from 14 residues. V gave up 4 bases and J gave up 1 base, with 10 bases separating them. The germline V gene has CDR1 MDHEN and CDR2 SYDVKM. CDR3 loop: CASSWGGRNTEAFF. The CDR3 coding sequence is TGTGCCAGCAGTTGGGGGGGCAGGAACACTGAAGCTTTCTTT.

The gene calls are TRBV15 and TRBJ1-4; a possible D gene is TRBD1 (6 bases). Germline-derived CDR1 and CDR2 are LNHNV and YYDKDF (reference sequence). The V gene lost 5 bases and the J gene lost 12 bases, with 13 bases spanning the gap. The CDR3 spans 12 residues. The CDR3 DNA is TGTGCCACCAGCGGCCCCAGGGGCCAACTGTTTTTT. The encoded protein is CATSGPRGQLFF. The complete variable domain, with remaining parts taken from reference TRBV15 and TRBJ1-4, reads DAMVIQNPRYQVTQFGKPVTLSCSQTLNHNVMYWYQQKSSQAPKLLFHYYDKDFNNEADTPDNFQSRRPNTSFCFLDIRSPGLGDTAMYLCATSGPRGQLFFGSGTQLSVL.

This chain connects TRBV4-1 to TRBJ1-1; 8 positions match TRBD1. The CDR3 extends over 15 amino acids. V shed 2 bases, J shed 1 base, and the junction held 3 bases outside the gene matches. CDR1 is MGHRA and CDR2 is YSYEKL in the germline V gene. The DNA of the CDR3 is TGCGCCAGCAGCCAACTACAGGGGGGGAACACTGAAGCTTTCTTT. It specifies CASSQLQGGNTEAFF.

The genes are TRBV19 and TRBJ2-7; D ambiguous. The CDR3 has 14 amino acids. Between the trimmed V and J ends, which lost 6 bases and 1 base, there was a span of 13 bases. Germline CDR1 is LNHDA and CDR2 is SQIVND (reference sequence). The CDR3 loop reads CASSVQPLSYEQYF. DNA of the CDR3: TGTGCCAGTAGCGTACAGCCTTTGTCCTACGAGCAGTACTTC.

The chain employs TRBV12-5 and TRBJ1-5; D not resolved. V lost 0 bases to trimming and J lost 0 bases, with 9 bases between them. CDR3 size: 16 residues. CDR1 LGHNT and CDR2 FRNRAP come from the germline V gene. The CDR3 is CASGLVVQNSNQPQHF. CDR3 nucleotides: TGTGCTAGTGGTTTGGTAGTTCAGAATAGCAATCAGCCCCAGCATTTT.

The genes are TRBV2 and TRBJ2-1; 7 nucleotides agree with TRBD2. Trimming removed 7 bases from V and 6 bases from J; junction bases left unmatched: 6. CDR1 and CDR2 (germline): SNHLY, FYNNEI. The CDR3 consists of 13 residues. CDR3 in DNA: TGTGCCAGCACCGTTGCTAGCGGCAATGAGCAGTTCTTC. Translated: CASTVASGNEQFF.

The chain joins TRBV15 to TRBJ1-5; D is uncertain. The germline CDR1 and CDR2 sequences are LNHNV and YYDKDF (reference sequence). Trimming cost V 0 bases and J 7 bases, with 13 bases left between them. This CDR3 is built from 15 residues. Here the CDR3 reads CATSRDKGEVQPQHF. In nucleotides, the CDR3 is TGTGCCACCAGCAGAGATAAAGGAGAAGTGCAGCCCCAGCATTTT.

The V and J genes are TRBV6-4 and TRBJ2-1; TRBD1 is a possible D gene (5 bases). V lost 6 bases and J 5 bases, leaving 20 bases between the germline ends. The CDR3 loop spans 16 amino acids. The germline V gene has CDR1 MRHNA and CDR2 SNTAGT. CDR3 coding DNA: TGTGCCAGCAGCCCCGGATGGGGCGTACGAAACAATGAGCAGTTCTTC. It codes for CASSPGWGVRNNEQFF.

The V gene is TRBV27, the J gene TRBJ2-7, with a possible D match to TRBD1 (6 bases). This CDR3 region has 16 residues. Deletions cut 4 bases from V and 0 bases from J, with 16 bases between. Germline V gene data show CDR1 as MNHEY and CDR2 as SMNVEV (reference sequence). In nucleotides, the CDR3 is TGTGCCAGCAGTTCCTTCCAGGGGCTCAGCTCCTACGAGCAGTACTTC. Translating gives CASSSFQGLSSYEQYF.

The gene calls are TRBV5-1 and TRBJ2-5, with D maybe TRBD1 (6 bases). This CDR3 spans 13 amino acids. V shed 7 bases and J shed 2 bases, with 12 bases lying between them. CDR1 SGHRS and CDR2 YFSETQ come from the germline V gene. The CDR3 region is CASGRGQQETQYF. CDR3 in DNA: TGCGCCAGCGGCCGAGGACAGCAAGAGACCCAGTACTTC. The variable domain in full, with the rest retrieved from reference TRBV5-1 and TRBJ2-5, is KAGVTQTPRYLIKTRGQQVTLSCSPISGHRSVSWYQQTPGQGLQFLFEYFSETQRNKGNFPGRFSGRQFSNSRSEMNVSTLELGDSALYLCASGRGQQETQYFGPGTRLLVL.

The J gene is TRBJ2-1, the V gene TRBV5-1, with no clear D. This CDR3 has 13 residues. Trimming removed 6 bases from V and 2 bases from J, with 9 bases in between. Looked up from germline, CDR1 is SGHRS and CDR2 is YFSETQ. As DNA, the CDR3 is TGCGCCAGCACCCTGGGCACCTACAATGAGCAGTTCTTC. Encoded protein: CASTLGTYNEQFF.

The J gene is TRBJ2-7, the V gene TRBV6-5; D is possibly TRBD2 (7 bases). Trimming shortened V by 7 bases and J by 3 bases, and 13 bases separated the two germline ends. Germline V CDR1 and CDR2: MNHEY, SVGAGI. The CDR3 sequence is 13 residues long. In nucleotides, the CDR3 is TGTGCCAGCACGCGGGGGCGCCACTACGAGCAGTACTTC. Translation gives CASTRGRHYEQYF.

This chain uses TRBV29-1 with TRBJ2-2; no firm D call. The CDR3 sequence is 12 residues long. V lost 7 bases and J 1 base, leaving 7 bases between the germline ends. Germline V gene data show CDR1 as SQVTM and CDR2 as ANQGSEA. This CDR3 reads CSAIRNTGELFF. The DNA of the CDR3 is TGCAGCGCTATACGGAACACCGGGGAGCTGTTTTTT.

The rearrangement uses TRBV13 and TRBJ2-3; 9 nucleotides agree with TRBD2. This CDR3 spans 15 amino acids. With 5 bases clipped from V and 3 bases from J, the junction kept 6 bases outside the gene matches. Germline values: CDR1 PRHDT, CDR2 FYEKMQ (reference sequence). CDR3 region: CASSLRLAATDTQYF. CDR3 DNA: TGTGCCAGCAGCCTGCGACTAGCGGCGACAGATACGCAGTATTTT.

The gene calls are TRBV19 and TRBJ1-1; 8 bases map to TRBD1. Trimming took 1 base from V and 5 from J; bases not matched to a gene: 6. Germline V gene lookup returns CDR1 LNHDA and CDR2 SQIVND (reference sequence). The length of the CDR3 is 15 residues. CDR3 sequence: CASSIAAGGATEAFF. DNA of the CDR3: TGTGCCAGTAGTATAGCTGCAGGGGGCGCGACTGAAGCTTTCTTT.

V and J are TRBV19 and TRBJ2-7; 8 bases fit TRBD2. J was trimmed by 1 base and V by 3 bases; bases with no gene match: 8. The CDR3 length is 16 residues. Per the germline V gene, CDR1 is LNHDA and CDR2 is SQIVND (reference sequence). In DNA, the CDR3 is TGTGCCAGTAGTATGAGCGGGAGACAGCCTTCCTACGAGCAGTACTTC. It codes for CASSMSGRQPSYEQYF. The variable domain in full, completed from reference TRBV19 and TRBJ2-7, reads DGGITQSPKYLFRKEGQNVTLSCEQNLNHDAMYWYRQDPGQGLRLIYYSQIVNDFQKGDIAEGYSVSREKKESFPLTVTSAQKNPTAFYLCASSMSGRQPSYEQYFGPGTRLTVT.